This T cell receptor (beta chain) was sequenced during a study of blood T cell repertoires in COVID-19. About the research overall: COVID-19 samples from acute and convalescent phases originated in the United States, Italy and Spain. T cells, B-cell-depleted T cells, or PBMCs provided the cDNA or gDNA that served as material.

The CDR3 length is 14 residues. CDR1 and CDR2 (germline): GTSNPN, SVGIG (reference sequence). V shed 2 bases and J shed 6 bases, with 15 bases lying between them. In the study's own analysis: Estimation of nucleated cell counts relied on the amplification of reference gene primers. Sequencing was performed with immunoSEQ multiplex PCR; in TCRdb, only in-frame clones are kept and a portion is missing. Clone size and V and J calls were adopted from that table, with D and trimming inferred from the DNA. The repertoire has 160,000 or so clones, roughly four fifths of them found once; the top ten carry roughly 13%.

This receptor was obtained from a man in his sixties or seventies who had recovered from COVID-19. The source material was peripheral blood. The rearrangement joins TRBV30 to TRBJ2-3; D is possibly TRBD1 (6 bases). CDR3 region: CAWSWGTTSDTQYF. The CDR3 coding sequence is TGTGCCTGGAGTTGGGGGACAACCAGTGATACGCAGTATTTT. The full variable domain, completed using reference TRBV30 and TRBJ2-3, is SQTIHQWPATLVQPVGSPLSLECTVEGTSNPNLYWYRQAAGRGLQLLFYSVGIGQISSEVPQNLSASRPQDRQFILSSKKLLLSDSGFYLCAWSWGTTSDTQYFGPGTRLTVL.